The clone carrying this T cell receptor beta chain has more than one count but fewer than ten. Its antigen is still unknown. The data originate from a study of chemoradiotherapy in HPV16-positive cancers. Study in general: Candidate HPV-specific clones and shared TCR motifs came from two HPV16-positive patients. Study-level points and caveats: Non-HPV-specific T cells did not expand in tumors during treatment, whereas candidate HPV-specific clones and E7-related motifs did. Functional assays defining HPV-specific T cells used only a couple of HPV16-positive patients. Better recurrence-free survival went with HPV-responsive T-cell expansion in HPV16-positive patients.

Germline assignment: CDR1 KGHSH and CDR2 LQKENI. The CDR3 has 11 residues. Trimming removed 8 bases from V and 8 bases from J, with 12 bases in between. Produced via immunoSEQ multiplex PCR; TCRdb's table is partial and in-frame only. The sample lists around 9,700 clones, less than 80% occurring once. This sequence joins TRBV18 and TRBJ1-1, with D perhaps TRBD1 (5 bases). This material was collected from a patient who underwent chemoradiotherapy. This clonotype originated in a human donor with HPV-associated anogenital cancer. The CDR3 protein is CASRGGDEAFF. In nucleotides, the CDR3 is TGTGCCAGCCGCGGGGGTGACGAAGCTTTCTTT.